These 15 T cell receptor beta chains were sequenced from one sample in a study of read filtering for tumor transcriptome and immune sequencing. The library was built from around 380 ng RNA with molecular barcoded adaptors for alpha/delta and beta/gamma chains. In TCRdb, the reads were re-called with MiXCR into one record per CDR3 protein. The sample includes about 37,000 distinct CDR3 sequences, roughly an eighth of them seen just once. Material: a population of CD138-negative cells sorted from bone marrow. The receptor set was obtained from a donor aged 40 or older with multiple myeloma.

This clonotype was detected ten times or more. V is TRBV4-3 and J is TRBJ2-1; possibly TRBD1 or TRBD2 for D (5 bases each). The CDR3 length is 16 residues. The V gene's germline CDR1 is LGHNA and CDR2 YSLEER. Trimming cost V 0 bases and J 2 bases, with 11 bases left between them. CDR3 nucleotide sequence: TGCGCCAGCAGCCAAGATACGAGGGGTACCTACAATGAGCAGTTCTTC. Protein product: CASSQDTRGTYNEQFF.

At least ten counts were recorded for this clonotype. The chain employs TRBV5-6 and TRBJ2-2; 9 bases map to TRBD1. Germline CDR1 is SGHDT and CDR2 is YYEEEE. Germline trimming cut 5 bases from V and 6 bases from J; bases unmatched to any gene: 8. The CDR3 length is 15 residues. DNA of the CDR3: TGTGCCAGCAGTTCCGGGACAGGGTCCTCCGGGGAGCTGTTTTTT. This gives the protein CASSSGTGSSGELFF.

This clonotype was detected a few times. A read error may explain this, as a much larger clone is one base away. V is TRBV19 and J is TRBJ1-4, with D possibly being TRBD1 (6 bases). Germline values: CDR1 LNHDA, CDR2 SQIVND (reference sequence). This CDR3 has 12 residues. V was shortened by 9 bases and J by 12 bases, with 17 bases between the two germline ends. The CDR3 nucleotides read TGTGCCAGCAAACCCGCAGGGGAAGAACTGTTTTTT. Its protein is CASKPAGEELFF.

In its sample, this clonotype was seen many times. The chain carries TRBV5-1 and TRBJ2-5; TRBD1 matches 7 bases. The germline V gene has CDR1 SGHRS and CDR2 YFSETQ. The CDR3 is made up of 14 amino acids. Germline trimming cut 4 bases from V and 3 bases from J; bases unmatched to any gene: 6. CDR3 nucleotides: TGCGCCAGCAGCAAAGGGGGCAGAGAAGAGACCCAGTACTTC. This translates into CASSKGGREETQYF.

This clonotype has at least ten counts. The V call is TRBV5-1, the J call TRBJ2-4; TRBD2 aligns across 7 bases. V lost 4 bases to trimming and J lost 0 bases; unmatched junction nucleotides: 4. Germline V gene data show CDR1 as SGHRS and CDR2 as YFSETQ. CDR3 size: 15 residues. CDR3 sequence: CASSPREGAKNIQYF. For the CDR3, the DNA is TGCGCCAGCAGCCCCAGGGAGGGAGCCAAAAACATTCAGTACTTC. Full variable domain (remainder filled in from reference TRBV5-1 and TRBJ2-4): KAGVTQTPRYLIKTRGQQVTLSCSPISGHRSVSWYQQTPGQGLQFLFEYFSETQRNKGNFPGRFSGRQFSNSRSEMNVSTLELGDSALYLCASSPREGAKNIQYFGAGTRLSVL.

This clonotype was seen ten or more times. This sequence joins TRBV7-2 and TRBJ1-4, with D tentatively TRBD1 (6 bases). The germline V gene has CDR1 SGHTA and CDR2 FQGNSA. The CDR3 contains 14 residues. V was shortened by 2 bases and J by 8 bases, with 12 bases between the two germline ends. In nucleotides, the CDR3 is TGTGCCAGCAGCTTAAGGGGGTTGGGGGAAAAACTGTTTTTT. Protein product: CASSLRGLGEKLFF.

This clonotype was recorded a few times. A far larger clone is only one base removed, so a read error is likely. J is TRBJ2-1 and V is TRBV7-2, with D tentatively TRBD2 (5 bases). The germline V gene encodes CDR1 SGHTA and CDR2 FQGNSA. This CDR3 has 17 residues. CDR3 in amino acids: CASSSRSRSGSYDEQFF. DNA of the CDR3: TGTGCCAGCAGCTCCCGCTCCCGCTCGGGGTCCTACGATGAGCAGTTCTTC.

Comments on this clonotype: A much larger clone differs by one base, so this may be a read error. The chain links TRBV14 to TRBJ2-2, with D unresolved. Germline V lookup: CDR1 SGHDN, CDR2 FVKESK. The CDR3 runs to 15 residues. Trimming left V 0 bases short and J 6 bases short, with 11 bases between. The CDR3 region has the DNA TGTGCCAGCAGCCAAGAGTCTAATGTCCCCGGGGAGCTGTTTTTT. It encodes CASSQESNVPGELFF.

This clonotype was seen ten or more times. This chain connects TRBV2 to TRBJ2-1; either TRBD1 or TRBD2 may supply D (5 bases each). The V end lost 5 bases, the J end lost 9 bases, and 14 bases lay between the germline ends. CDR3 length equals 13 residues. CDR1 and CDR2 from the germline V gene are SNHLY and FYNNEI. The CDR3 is CASSPDARGEQFF. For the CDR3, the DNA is TGTGCCAGCAGTCCCGATGCGAGGGGTGAGCAGTTCTTC.

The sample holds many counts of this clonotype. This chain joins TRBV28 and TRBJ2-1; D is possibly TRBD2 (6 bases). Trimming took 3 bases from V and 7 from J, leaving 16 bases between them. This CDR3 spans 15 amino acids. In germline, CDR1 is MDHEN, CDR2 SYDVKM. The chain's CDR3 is CASSFGGGTVNEQFF. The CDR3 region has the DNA TGTGCCAGCAGTTTTGGAGGCGGGACCGTAAATGAGCAGTTCTTC.

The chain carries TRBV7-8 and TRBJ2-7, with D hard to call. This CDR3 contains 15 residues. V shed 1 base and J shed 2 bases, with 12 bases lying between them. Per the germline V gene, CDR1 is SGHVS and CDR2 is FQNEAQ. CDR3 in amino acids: CASSLGLEAAYEQYF. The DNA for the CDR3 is TGTGCCAGCAGCTTAGGGTTAGAGGCGGCCTACGAGCAGTACTTC.

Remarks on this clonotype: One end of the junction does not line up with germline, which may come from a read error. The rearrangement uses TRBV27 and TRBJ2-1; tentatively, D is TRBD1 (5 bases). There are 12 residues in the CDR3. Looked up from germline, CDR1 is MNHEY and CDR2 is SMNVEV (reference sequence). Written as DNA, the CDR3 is TGTGCCAGCGGTTTGATGGGGCCACAGCAGTTCTTC. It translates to CASGLMGPQQFF.

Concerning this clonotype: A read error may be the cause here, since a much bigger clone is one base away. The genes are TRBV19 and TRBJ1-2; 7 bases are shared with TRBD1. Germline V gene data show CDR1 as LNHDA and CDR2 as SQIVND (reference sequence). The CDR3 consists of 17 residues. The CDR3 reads CASNKQHTGAETYGYAF. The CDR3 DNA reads TGTGCCAGCAATAAACAACATACAGGGGCGGAAACCTATGGCTACGCCTTC.

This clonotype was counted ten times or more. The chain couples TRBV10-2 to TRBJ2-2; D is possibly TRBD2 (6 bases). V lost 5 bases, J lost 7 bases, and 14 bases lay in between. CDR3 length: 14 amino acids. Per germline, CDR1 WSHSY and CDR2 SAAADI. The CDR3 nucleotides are TGCGCCAGCAGTCCCAGCGGGTGGGGCGGGGAGCTGTTTTTT. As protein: CASSPSGWGGELFF.

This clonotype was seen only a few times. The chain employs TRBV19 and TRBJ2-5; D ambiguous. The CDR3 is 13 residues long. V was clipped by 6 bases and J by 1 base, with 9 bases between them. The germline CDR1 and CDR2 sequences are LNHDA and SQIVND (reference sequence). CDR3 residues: CASSRTSQETQYF. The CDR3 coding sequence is TGTGCCAGTAGCCGCACAAGCCAAGAGACCCAGTACTTC.